This T cell receptor (beta chain) was recorded in a study of blood T cell repertoires in COVID-19. Study background: COVID-19 samples from acute and convalescent phases originated in the United States, Italy and Spain. PBMCs, B-cell-depleted T cells, or T cells were the source of the cDNA or gDNA that made up the material.

CDR1 is MGHRA, CDR2 YSYEKL, per germline. V shed 2 bases and J 7 bases; nucleotides not matched to a gene: 8. The CDR3 has 16 residues. Per the original data handling: The assay estimated nucleated cells by amplifying reference gene primers. Method: immunoSEQ multiplex PCR; TCRdb's copy keeps in-frame clones and lacks some. V and J calls plus clone size are reproduced from that table; the DNA served to infer D and trimming. The sample consists of 70,000 to 95,000 clones, 75% to 85% of them appearing once. The source material was peripheral blood. The rearrangement links TRBV4-1 to TRBJ2-1, with TRBD2 matching over 10 bases. The source is a human donor in a cohort sampled during active COVID-19. CDR3 loop: CASSQHTSGVVNEQFF. The CDR3 DNA reads as TGCGCCAGCAGCCAACATACTAGCGGGGTTGTAAATGAGCAGTTCTTC.